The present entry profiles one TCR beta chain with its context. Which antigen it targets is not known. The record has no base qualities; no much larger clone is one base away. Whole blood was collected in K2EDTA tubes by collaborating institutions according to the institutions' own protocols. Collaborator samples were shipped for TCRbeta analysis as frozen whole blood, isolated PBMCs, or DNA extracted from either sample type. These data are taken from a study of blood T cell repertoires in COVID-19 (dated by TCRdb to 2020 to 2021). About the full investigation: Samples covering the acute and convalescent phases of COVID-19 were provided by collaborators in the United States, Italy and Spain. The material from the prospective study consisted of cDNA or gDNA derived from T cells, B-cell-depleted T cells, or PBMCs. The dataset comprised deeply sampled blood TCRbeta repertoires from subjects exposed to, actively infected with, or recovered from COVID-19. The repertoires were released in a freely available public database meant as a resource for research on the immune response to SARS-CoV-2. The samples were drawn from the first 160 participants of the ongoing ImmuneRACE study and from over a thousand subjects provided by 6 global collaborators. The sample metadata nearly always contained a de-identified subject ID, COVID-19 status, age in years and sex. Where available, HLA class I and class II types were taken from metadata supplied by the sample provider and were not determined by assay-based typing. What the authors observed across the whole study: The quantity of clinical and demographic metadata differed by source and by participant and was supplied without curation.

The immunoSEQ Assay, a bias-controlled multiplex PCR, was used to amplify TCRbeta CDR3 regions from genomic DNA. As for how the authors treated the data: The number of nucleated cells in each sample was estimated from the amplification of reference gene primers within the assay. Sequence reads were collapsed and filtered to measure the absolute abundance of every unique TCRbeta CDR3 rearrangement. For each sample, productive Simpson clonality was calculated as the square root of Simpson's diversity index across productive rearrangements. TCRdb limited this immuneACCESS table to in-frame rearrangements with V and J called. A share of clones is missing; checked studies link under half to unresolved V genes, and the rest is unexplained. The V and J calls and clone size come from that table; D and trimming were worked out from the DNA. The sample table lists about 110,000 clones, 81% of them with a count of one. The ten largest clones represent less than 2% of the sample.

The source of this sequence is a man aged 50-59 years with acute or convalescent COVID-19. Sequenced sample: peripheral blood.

The CDR3 is CASVDRGMNTEAFF. The sequenced DNA is TGTGCCAGCGTGGACAGGGGTATGAACACTGAAGCTTTCTTT. Here the chain combines TRBV6-5 and TRBJ1-1, with 9 bases matching TRBD1. There are 14 amino acids in the CDR3, from cysteine to phenylalanine inclusive. Just the 42-base CDR3 DNA is kept, in frame starting at base 1. CDR1 MNHEY and CDR2 SVGAGI are derived from the germline V gene. V loses 8 bases at its end and J loses 0 bases; junction bases beyond the gene matches: 4.